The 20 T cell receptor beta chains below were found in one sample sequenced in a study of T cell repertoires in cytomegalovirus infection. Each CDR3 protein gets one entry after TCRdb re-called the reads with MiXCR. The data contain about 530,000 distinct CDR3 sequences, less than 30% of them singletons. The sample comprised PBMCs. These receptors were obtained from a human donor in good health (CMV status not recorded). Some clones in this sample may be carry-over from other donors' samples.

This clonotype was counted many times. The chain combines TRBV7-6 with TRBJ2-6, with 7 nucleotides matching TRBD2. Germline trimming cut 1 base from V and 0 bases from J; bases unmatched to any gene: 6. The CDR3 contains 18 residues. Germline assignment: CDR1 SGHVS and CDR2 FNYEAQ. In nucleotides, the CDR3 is TGTGCCAGCAGCTTAGTTTCTAGCGGATACTCTGGGGCCAACGTCCTGACTTTC. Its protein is CASSLVSSGYSGANVLTF.

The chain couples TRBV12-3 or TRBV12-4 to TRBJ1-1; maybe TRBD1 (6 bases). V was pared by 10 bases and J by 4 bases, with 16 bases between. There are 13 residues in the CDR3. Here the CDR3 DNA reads TGTGCCACCAAATGGGGAGGGGGCACTGAAGCTTTCTTT. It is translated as CATKWGGGTEAFF.

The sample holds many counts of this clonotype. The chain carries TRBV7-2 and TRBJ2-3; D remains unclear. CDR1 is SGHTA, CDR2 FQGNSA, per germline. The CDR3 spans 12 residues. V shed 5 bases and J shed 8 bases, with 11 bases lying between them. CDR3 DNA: TGTGCCAGCAGCACCCTGGTGGGTACGCAGTATTTT. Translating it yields CASSTLVGTQYF.

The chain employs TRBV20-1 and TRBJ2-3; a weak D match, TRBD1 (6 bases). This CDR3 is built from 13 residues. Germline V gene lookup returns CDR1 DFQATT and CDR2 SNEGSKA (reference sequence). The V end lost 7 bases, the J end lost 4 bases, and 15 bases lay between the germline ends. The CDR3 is CSGLLTGPDTQYF. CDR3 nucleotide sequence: TGCAGTGGTCTGTTGACAGGACCAGATACGCAGTATTTT.

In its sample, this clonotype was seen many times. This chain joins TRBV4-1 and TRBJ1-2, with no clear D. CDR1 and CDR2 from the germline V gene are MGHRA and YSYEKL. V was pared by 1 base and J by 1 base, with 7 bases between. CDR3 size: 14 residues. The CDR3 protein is CASSQVVINYGYTF. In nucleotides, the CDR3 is TGCGCCAGCAGCCAAGTAGTGATTAACTATGGCTACACCTTC.

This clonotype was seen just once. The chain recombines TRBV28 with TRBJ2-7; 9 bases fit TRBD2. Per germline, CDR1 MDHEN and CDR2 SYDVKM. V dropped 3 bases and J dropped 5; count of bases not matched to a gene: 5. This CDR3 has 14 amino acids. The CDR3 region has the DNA TGTGCCAGCAGTTTTCGTATAGCGGGAGACGAGCAGTACTTC. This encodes CASSFRIAGDEQYF. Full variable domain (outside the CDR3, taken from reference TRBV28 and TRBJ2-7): DVKVTQSSRYLVKRTGEKVFLECVQDMDHENMFWYRQDPGLGLRLIYFSYDVKMKEKGDIPEGYSVSREKKERFSLILESASTNQTSMYLCASSFRIAGDEQYFGPGTRLTVT.

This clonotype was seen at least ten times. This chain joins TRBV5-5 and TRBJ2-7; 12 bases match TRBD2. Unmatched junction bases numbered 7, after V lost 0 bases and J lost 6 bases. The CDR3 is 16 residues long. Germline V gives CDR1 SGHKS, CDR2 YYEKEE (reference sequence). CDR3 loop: CASSLASGRAGVEQYV. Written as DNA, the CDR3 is TGTGCCAGCAGCTTGGCTAGCGGGAGGGCCGGTGTCGAGCAGTACGTC.

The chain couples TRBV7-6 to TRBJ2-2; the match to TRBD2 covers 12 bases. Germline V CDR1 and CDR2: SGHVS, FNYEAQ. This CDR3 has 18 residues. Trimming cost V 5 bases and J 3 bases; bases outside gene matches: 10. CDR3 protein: CASSPTSGRPRDTGELFF. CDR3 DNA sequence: TGTGCCAGCAGCCCGACTAGCGGGAGACCGAGGGACACCGGGGAGCTGTTTTTT.

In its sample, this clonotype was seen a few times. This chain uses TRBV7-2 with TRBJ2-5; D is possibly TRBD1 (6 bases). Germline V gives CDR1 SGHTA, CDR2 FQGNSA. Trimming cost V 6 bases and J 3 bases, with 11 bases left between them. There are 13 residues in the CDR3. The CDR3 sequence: CASSTGPEETQYF. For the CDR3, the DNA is TGTGCCAGCAGTACAGGGCCCGAAGAGACCCAGTACTTC.

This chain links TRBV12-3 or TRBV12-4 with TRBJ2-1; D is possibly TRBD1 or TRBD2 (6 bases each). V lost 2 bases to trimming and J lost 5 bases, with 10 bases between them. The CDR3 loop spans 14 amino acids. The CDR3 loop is CASSLRRDNNEQFF. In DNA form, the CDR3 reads TGTGCCAGCAGTTTAAGGCGGGACAACAATGAGCAGTTCTTC.

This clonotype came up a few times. CDR3 nucleotides: TGCAGTGCTGTTAGCGGGAGTTCACAAGAGACCCAGTACTTC. This gives the protein CSAVSGSSQETQYF. V usage is TRBV20-1 and J usage is TRBJ2-5; 9 bases are a match to TRBD2. Looked up from germline, CDR1 is DFQATT and CDR2 is SNEGSKA (reference sequence). The CDR3 loop spans 14 amino acids. V lost 5 bases, J lost 2 bases, and 6 bases stayed unmatched.

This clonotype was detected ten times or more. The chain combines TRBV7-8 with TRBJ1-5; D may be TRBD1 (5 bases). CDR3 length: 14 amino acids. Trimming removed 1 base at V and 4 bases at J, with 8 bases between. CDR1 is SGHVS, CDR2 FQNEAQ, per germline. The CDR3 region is CASSLGQGNQPQHF. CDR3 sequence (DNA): TGTGCCAGCAGCTTAGGGCAGGGAAATCAGCCCCAGCATTTT.

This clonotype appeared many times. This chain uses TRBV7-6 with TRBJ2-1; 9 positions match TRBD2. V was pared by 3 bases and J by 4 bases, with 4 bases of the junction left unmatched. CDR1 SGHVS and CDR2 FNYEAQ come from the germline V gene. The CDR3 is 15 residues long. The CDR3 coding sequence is TGTGCCAGCAGCTTGGTAGCGGGAGATTACAATGAGCAGTTCTTC. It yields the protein CASSLVAGDYNEQFF.

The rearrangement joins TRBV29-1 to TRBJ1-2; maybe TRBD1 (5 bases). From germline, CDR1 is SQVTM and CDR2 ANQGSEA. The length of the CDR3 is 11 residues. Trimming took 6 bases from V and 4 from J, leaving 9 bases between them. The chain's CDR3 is CSVADSYGYTF. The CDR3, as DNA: TGCAGCGTCGCCGACAGCTATGGCTACACCTTC.

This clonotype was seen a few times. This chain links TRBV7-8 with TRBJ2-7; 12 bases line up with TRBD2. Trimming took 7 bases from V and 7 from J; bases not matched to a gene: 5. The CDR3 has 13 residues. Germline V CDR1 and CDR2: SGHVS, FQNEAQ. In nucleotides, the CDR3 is TGTGCCAGCAAGACTAGCGGGAGAGGAGAGCAGTACGTC. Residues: CASKTSGRGEQYV.

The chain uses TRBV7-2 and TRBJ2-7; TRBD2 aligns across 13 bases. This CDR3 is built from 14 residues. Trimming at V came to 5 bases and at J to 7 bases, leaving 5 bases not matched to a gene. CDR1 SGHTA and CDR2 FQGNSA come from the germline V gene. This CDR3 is CASSRTSGSWEQYF. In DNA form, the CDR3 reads TGTGCCAGCAGCAGGACTAGCGGGAGCTGGGAGCAGTACTTC.

The CDR3 DNA reads TGTGCCAGCAGTTTAGCCCATTTGACAGCCTTCTATGGCTACACCTTC. Protein sequence: CASSLAHLTAFYGYTF. The chain recombines TRBV28 with TRBJ1-2; the D gene is possibly TRBD1 (5 bases). The CDR3 runs to 16 residues. The germline V gene has CDR1 MDHEN and CDR2 SYDVKM. V gave up 2 bases and J gave up 4 bases, with 17 bases separating them.

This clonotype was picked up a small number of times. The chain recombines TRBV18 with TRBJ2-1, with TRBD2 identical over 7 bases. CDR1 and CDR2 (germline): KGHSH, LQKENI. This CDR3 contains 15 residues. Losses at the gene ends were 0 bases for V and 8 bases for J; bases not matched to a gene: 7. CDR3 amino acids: CASSPPAGELHEQFF. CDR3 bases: TGTGCCAGCTCACCACCGGCGGGAGAGCTCCATGAGCAGTTCTTC.

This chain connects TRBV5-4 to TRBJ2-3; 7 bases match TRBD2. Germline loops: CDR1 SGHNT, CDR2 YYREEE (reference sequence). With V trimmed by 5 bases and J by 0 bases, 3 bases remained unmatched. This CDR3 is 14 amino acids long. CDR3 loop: CASSTAGSTDTQYF. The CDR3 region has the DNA TGTGCCAGCAGTACAGCGGGAAGCACAGATACGCAGTATTTT.

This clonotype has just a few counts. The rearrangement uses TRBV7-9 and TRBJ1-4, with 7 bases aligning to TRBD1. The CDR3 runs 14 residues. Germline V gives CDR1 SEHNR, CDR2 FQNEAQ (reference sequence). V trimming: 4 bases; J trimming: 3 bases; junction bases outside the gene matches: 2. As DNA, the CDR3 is TGTGCCAGCAGCTCGGACAGGCCTAATGAAAAACTGTTTTTT. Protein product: CASSSDRPNEKLFF.